One sample yielded the 8 T cell receptor beta chains listed below, sequenced in a study of beta chain features in type 1 diabetes. Every bit of the isolated RNA underwent reverse transcription, so sequencing read expressed TCRB transcripts. Repertoires were generated with immunoSEQ multiplex PCR, while TCRdb's copy carries only in-frame clones and drops some. The data hold hundreds of thousands of clones, with 25% to 35% observed a single time. Material: naive CD4+ T cells from blood. These TCRs come from a man aged 18 to 29 in good health.

Concerning this clone: Additional DNA sequences in this sample encode the identical CDR3. The V call is TRBV5-1, the J call TRBJ2-1, with 9 nucleotides matching TRBD2. Germline V gives CDR1 SGHRS, CDR2 YFSETQ. V shed 2 bases, J shed 4 bases, and the junction held 7 bases outside the gene matches. This CDR3 is built from 16 residues. DNA for the CDR3: TGCGCCAGCAGCTTTGGCCTAGCGGGAATATACAATGAGCAGTTCTTC. Translated: CASSFGLAGIYNEQFF. Filled out from reference TRBV5-1 and TRBJ2-1, the complete variable domain reads KAGVTQTPRYLIKTRGQQVTLSCSPISGHRSVSWYQQTPGQGLQFLFEYFSETQRNKGNFPGRFSGRQFSNSRSEMNVSTLELGDSALYLCASSFGLAGIYNEQFFGPGTRLTVL.

This sequence joins TRBV4-3 and TRBJ1-5; possible D gene TRBD1, 6 bases. Trimming left V 0 bases short and J 0 bases short, with 12 bases between. CDR1 LGHNA and CDR2 YSLEER come from the germline V gene. CDR3 size: 17 residues. This CDR3 reads CASSQERTEYSNQPQHF. CDR3 nucleotides: TGCGCCAGCAGCCAAGAAAGGACAGAGTATAGCAATCAGCCCCAGCATTTT.

The chain employs TRBV5-4 and TRBJ2-1, with 9 bases lining up with TRBD2. Trimming removed 4 bases from V and 4 bases from J; junction bases left unmatched: 6. The CDR3 is 15 amino acids. Germline V CDR1 and CDR2: SGHNT, YYREEE (reference sequence). The CDR3 loop is CASSPRLAEYNEQFF. The CDR3 coding sequence is TGTGCCAGCAGCCCACGACTAGCGGAGTACAATGAGCAGTTCTTC.

The genes are TRBV10-3 and TRBJ1-2; TRBD1 is a possible D gene (5 bases). Germline V gives CDR1 ENHRY, CDR2 SYGVKD. The CDR3 loop spans 15 amino acids. V was pared by 0 bases and J by 8 bases, with 16 bases between. CDR3 nucleotides: TGTGCCATCAGTGAGTCGAAGGGACCCGAAGACGGCTACACCTTC. Translation: CAISESKGPEDGYTF.

This clone showed up just a few times. The V call is TRBV29-1, the J call TRBJ2-5; a possible D gene is TRBD1 (6 bases). The CDR3 totals 14 residues. V shed 7 bases and J shed 2 bases, with 17 bases lying between them. Per germline, CDR1 SQVTM and CDR2 ANQGSEA. The CDR3 reads CSALTRDIQETQYF. Here the CDR3 DNA reads TGCAGCGCGCTTACCCGGGACATACAAGAGACCCAGTACTTC.

This clone has just a few counts. The chain combines TRBV7-9 with TRBJ1-1, with D uncertain. The CDR3 loop spans 12 amino acids. Germline loops: CDR1 SEHNR, CDR2 FQNEAQ (reference sequence). The ends were cut back, 6 bases at V and 1 base at J, with 6 bases in the middle. The CDR3 spells CASSWTNTEAFF. The CDR3 nucleotides are TGTGCCAGCAGTTGGACGAACACTGAAGCTTTCTTT.

The gene calls are TRBV15 and TRBJ2-5; D call uncertain. Trimming left V 1 base short and J 5 bases short, with 8 bases between. The germline gives CDR1 LNHNV, CDR2 YYDKDF (reference sequence). This CDR3 is 13 amino acids long. The CDR3 reads CATSRGAWETQYF. CDR3 sequence (DNA): TGTGCCACCAGCAGAGGGGCTTGGGAGACCCAGTACTTC.

This clone appeared once. The gene calls are TRBV7-2 and TRBJ2-7; D uncertain. Trimming took off 1 base at V and 1 base at J, with 5 bases between the two ends. Germline lookup yields CDR1 SGHTA and CDR2 FQGNSA. CDR3 length: 13 residues. The DNA for the CDR3 is TGTGCCAGCAGCTTAGAACAGTCCTACGAGCAGTACTTC. It yields the protein CASSLEQSYEQYF. Complete variable domain (other parts from reference TRBV7-2 and TRBJ2-7): GAGVSQSPSNKVTEKGKDVELRCDPISGHTALYWYRQSLGQGLEFLIYFQGNSAPDKSGLPSDRFSAERTGGSVSTLTIQRTQQEDSAVYLCASSLEQSYEQYFGPGTRLTVT.